What follows is one T cell receptor beta chain and its context. No antigen is known for it. No much larger clone is present one base from it, and per-base qualities are unavailable. The data belong to a study of CD8 T cells in ankylosing spondylitis (dated 2017 in TCRdb). Some background on the complete study: T cell receptor beta repertoires were profiled in healthy donors and ankylosing spondylitis patients so that disease-linked TCR variants could be found. Samples of peripheral blood were taken, and for ankylosing spondylitis patients, synovial fluid was collected as well. The full study cohort comprised 20 to 30 ankylosing spondylitis patients and approximately 100 healthy donors. What the authors observed across the whole study: In peripheral blood, the disease-linked clones were found at relatively low frequencies and had a CD8+ phenotype. A TCR beta motif made up of eight highly homologous amino acid variants appeared to be characteristic of blood from ankylosing spondylitis patients. The disease-linked clones were reported to be significantly enriched in matched synovial fluid samples from ankylosing spondylitis patients. Some motif variants had previously been reported in the synovial fluid and blood of reactive arthritis patients, which suggests shared mechanisms of disease initiation.

Relative to germline, V is missing 5 bases and J is missing 9 bases, with 7 bases of the junction outside any gene match. The CDR3, cysteine through phenylalanine, is 12 amino acids long. The sequence is cut down to CDR3 DNA, 36 bases in frame from base 1. From the germline V gene (reference sequence), CDR1 is DFQATT and CDR2 is SNEGSKA. Synovial fluid samples were paired with blood samples taken from the same ankylosing spondylitis patients. The instrument given in TCRdb is Illumina HiSeq 2500. Quantitative 5'-RACE with molecular barcodes was the method used to prepare the TCR beta libraries. From the authors' description of their analysis: To identify disease-linked TCR variants, a new computational method was used, one built on a probabilistic model of VDJ rearrangement. TCRdb itself trimmed the public reads at Q25 with fastp, ran MiXCR and retained productive beta chains. Rows merge per CDR3 protein into single entries with the most common DNA and genes. These V and J calls are TCRdb output, not the study's own analysis. Recorded for this sample are about 100,000 distinct CDR3 sequences; approximately 25% of them occurred a single time. 12% of the sample belongs to the ten largest clones.

The specimen was synovial fluid, either unsorted or a sorted T cell fraction (not recorded which). The clonotype was recovered from a male donor with ankylosing spondylitis. The sequence joins TRBV20-1 to TRBJ2-1; TRBD1 matches 7 bases in the middle. The nucleotides read TGCAGTGCTCACGACAGGGTGGCTGAGCAGTTCTTC. It translates to CSAHDRVAEQFF.